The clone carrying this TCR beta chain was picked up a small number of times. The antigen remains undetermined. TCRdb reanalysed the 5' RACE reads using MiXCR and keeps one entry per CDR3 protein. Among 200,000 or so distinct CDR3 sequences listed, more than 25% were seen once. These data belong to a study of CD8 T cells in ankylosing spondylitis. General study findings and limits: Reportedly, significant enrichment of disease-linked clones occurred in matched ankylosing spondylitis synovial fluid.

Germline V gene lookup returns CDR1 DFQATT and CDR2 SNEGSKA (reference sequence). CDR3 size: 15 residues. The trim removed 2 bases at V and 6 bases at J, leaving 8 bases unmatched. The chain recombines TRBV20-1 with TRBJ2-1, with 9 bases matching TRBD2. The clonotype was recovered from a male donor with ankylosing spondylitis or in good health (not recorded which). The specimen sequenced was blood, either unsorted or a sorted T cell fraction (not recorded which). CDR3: CSARLSGSWGNEQFF. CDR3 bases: TGCAGTGCTAGACTTAGCGGGAGTTGGGGCAATGAGCAGTTCTTC.